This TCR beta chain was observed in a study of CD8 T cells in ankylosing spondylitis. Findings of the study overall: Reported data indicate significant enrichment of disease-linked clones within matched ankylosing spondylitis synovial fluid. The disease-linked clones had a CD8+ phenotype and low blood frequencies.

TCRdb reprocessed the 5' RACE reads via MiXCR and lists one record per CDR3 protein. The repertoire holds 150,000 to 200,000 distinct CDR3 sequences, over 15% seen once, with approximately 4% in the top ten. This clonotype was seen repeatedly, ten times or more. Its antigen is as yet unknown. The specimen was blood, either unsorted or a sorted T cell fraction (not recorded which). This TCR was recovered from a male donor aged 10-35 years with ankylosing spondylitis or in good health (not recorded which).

DNA for the CDR3: TGCGCCAGCAGCGTGGCGGCTTTTAGCGGGAGTCACAATGAGCAGTTCTTC. The encoded protein is CASSVAAFSGSHNEQFF. The chain combines TRBV5-1 with TRBJ2-1; 9 positions match TRBD2. From germline, CDR1 is SGHRS and CDR2 YFSETQ. The CDR3 runs 17 residues. J lost 5 bases, V lost 4 bases, and 13 bases had no gene match.